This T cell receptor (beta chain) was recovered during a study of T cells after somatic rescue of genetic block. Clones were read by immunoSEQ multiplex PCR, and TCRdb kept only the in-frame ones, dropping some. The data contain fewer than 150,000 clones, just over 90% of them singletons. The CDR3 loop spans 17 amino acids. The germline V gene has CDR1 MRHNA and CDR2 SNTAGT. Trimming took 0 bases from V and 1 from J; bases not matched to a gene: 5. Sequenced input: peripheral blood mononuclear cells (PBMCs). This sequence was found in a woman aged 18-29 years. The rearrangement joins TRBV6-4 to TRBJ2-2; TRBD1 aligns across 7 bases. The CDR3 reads CASSDSEGGENTGELFF. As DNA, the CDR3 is TGTGCCAGCAGTGACTCGGAAGGGGGCGAGAACACCGGGGAGCTGTTTTTT.